The 29 T cell receptor beta chains in this list originate from one sample, sequenced in a study of immune evolution from preneoplasia to lung adenocarcinoma. Data came from immunoSEQ multiplex PCR; TCRdb stores just in-frame clones and leaves some out. The data hold 4,500 to 6,500 clones, with roughly 77% observed a single time. Source material: FFPE normal lung tissue adjacent to the tumor. Source of these receptors: a person aged 50 to 70 with lung adenocarcinoma.

The V gene is TRBV5-6, the J gene TRBJ2-1; 10 bases agree with TRBD2. Trimming removed 0 bases from V and 6 bases from J; junction bases left unmatched: 12. Germline-derived CDR1 and CDR2 are SGHDT and YYEEEE. The CDR3 loop spans 18 amino acids. CDR3 amino acids: CASSLGTSSGSIGNEQFF. Here the CDR3 DNA reads TGTGCCAGCAGCTTGGGCACGTCTAGCGGGAGTATAGGCAATGAGCAGTTCTTC.

The J gene is TRBJ2-7, the V gene TRBV5-1; 7 nucleotides align to TRBD1. The trim removed 2 bases at V and 2 bases at J, leaving 1 base unmatched. Germline V gives CDR1 SGHRS, CDR2 YFSETQ. The CDR3 is 13 residues long. The CDR3 protein is CASSFGTAYEQYF. The CDR3 DNA is TGCGCCAGCAGCTTCGGGACAGCCTACGAGCAGTACTTC.

The genes are TRBV9 and TRBJ2-1; maybe TRBD2 (6 bases). The CDR3 consists of 14 residues. Germline CDR1 reads SGDLS; CDR2 reads YYNGEE. V dropped 1 base and J dropped 7 bases, with 12 bases sitting between them. This chain's CDR3 is CASSVRESRNEQFF. CDR3 coding DNA: TGTGCCAGCAGCGTACGGGAGAGCCGGAATGAGCAGTTCTTC.

The chain carries TRBV20-1 and TRBJ1-1; D gene unclear. V was cut by 6 bases and J by 6 bases, with 11 bases left in between. CDR3 size: 11 residues. Looked up from germline, CDR1 is DFQATT and CDR2 is SNEGSKA (reference sequence). DNA of the CDR3: TGCAGTGCAGATGCTAATCCTGAAGCTTTCTTT. This sequence encodes CSADANPEAFF.

The V gene is TRBV29-1, the J gene TRBJ2-5, with D perhaps being TRBD1 or TRBD2 (5 bases each). Germline CDR1 is SQVTM and CDR2 is ANQGSEA. CDR3 length equals 12 residues. Deletions cut 5 bases from V and 5 bases from J, with 12 bases between. CDR3 coding DNA: TGCAGCGTTAAGGGACCGCGGGAGACCCAGTACTTC. Encoded protein: CSVKGPRETQYF.

V and J are TRBV2 and TRBJ1-3; no clear D. CDR3 length equals 16 residues. Germline CDR1 reads SNHLY; CDR2 reads FYNNEI. The ends were cut back, 4 bases at V and 4 bases at J, with 17 bases in the middle. Written as DNA, the CDR3 is TGTGCCAGCAGTGCCGAAACACTCCTGCCCGGAAACACCATATATTTT. Its translation: CASSAETLLPGNTIYF.

This CDR3 reads CASSSPTSNQPQHF. CDR3 nucleotide sequence: TGTGCCAGCAGTTCTCCCACTAGCAATCAGCCCCAGCATTTT. The rearrangement uses TRBV28 and TRBJ1-5; D is unclear. The CDR3 has 14 amino acids. Trimming stripped 4 bases from V and 0 bases from J, with 7 bases between. Germline V gene sequence: CDR1 MDHEN, CDR2 SYDVKM. Full variable domain (remainder filled in from reference TRBV28 and TRBJ1-5): DVKVTQSSRYLVKRTGEKVFLECVQDMDHENMFWYRQDPGLGLRLIYFSYDVKMKEKGDIPEGYSVSREKKERFSLILESASTNQTSMYLCASSSPTSNQPQHFGDGTRLSIL.

This chain connects TRBV5-6 to TRBJ2-1; TRBD2 is a possible D gene (6 bases). This CDR3 is 15 amino acids long. CDR1 is SGHDT and CDR2 is YYEEEE in the germline V gene. V lost 6 bases, J lost 7 bases, and 20 bases lay in between. The CDR3 DNA sequence: TGTGCCAGCACCACCACTGCGGAGGGCCAGAATGAGCAGTTCTTC. The encoded protein is CASTTTAEGQNEQFF.

The chain combines TRBV6-6 with TRBJ2-3, with 7 bases that match TRBD2. Germline CDR1 MNHNY, CDR2 SVGAGI (reference sequence). Germline trimming cut 6 bases from V and 0 bases from J; bases unmatched to any gene: 0. There are 13 residues in the CDR3. The CDR3 DNA reads TGTGCCAGCAGGGGGGGGAGCACAGATACGCAGTATTTT. It codes for CASRGGSTDTQYF.

The chain carries TRBV15 and TRBJ1-4, with 11 bases that match TRBD1. The CDR3 spans 14 residues. In germline, CDR1 is LNHNV, CDR2 YYDKDF (reference sequence). The trim removed 4 bases at V and 8 bases at J, leaving 3 bases unmatched. DNA for the CDR3: TGTGCCACCAGCATGGGACAGGGGGAGGAAAAACTGTTTTTT. Protein sequence: CATSMGQGEEKLFF.

This clone showed up just a few times. V is TRBV6-6 and J is TRBJ1-5; D is uncertain. The CDR3 sequence is 13 residues long. Germline V gene sequence: CDR1 MNHNY, CDR2 SVGAGI (reference sequence). Trimming removed 6 bases at V and 0 bases at J, with 6 bases between. CDR3 nucleotides: TGTGCCAGCAGCCTTGATAGCAATCAGCCCCAGCATTTT. Encoded protein: CASSLDSNQPQHF.

This chain uses TRBV6-5 with TRBJ2-5, with D maybe TRBD1 (5 bases). Trimming cost V 2 bases and J 2 bases, with 9 bases left between them. The CDR3 has 14 residues. Germline loops: CDR1 MNHEY, CDR2 SVGAGI. The CDR3 is CASSYGDSQETQYF. CDR3 coding DNA: TGTGCCAGCAGTTACGGAGACAGTCAAGAGACCCAGTACTTC.

The chain links TRBV29-1 to TRBJ2-6; 7 nucleotides match TRBD1. V shed 0 bases, J shed 3 bases, and the junction held 2 bases outside the gene matches. The CDR3 extends over 15 amino acids. Germline V gene data show CDR1 as SQVTM and CDR2 as ANQGSEA. CDR3 amino acids: CSVEDHRGGANVLTF. CDR3 DNA: TGCAGCGTTGAAGATCACAGGGGTGGGGCCAACGTCCTGACTTTC. The variable domain in full, completed from reference TRBV29-1 and TRBJ2-6, reads SAVISQKPSRDICQRGTSLTIQCQVDSQVTMMFWYRQQPGQSLTLIATANQGSEATYESGFVIDKFPISRPNLTFSTLTVSNMSPEDSSIYLCSVEDHRGGANVLTFGAGSRLTVL.

The V and J genes are TRBV25-1 and TRBJ1-1, with 7 bases aligning to TRBD1. This CDR3 comprises 11 residues. V dropped 6 bases and J dropped 5; count of bases not matched to a gene: 0. Looked up from germline, CDR1 is MGHDK and CDR2 is SYGVNS. CDR3 DNA sequence: TGTGCCAGCAGGACAGGGACTGAAGCTTTCTTT. Protein: CASRTGTEAFF.

The chain employs TRBV7-8 and TRBJ2-1, with no clear D. V lost 4 bases and J 9 bases, leaving 7 bases between the germline ends. The CDR3 length is 11 residues. Germline assignment: CDR1 SGHVS and CDR2 FQNEAQ. The chain's CDR3 is CASSSRLEQFF. The CDR3 DNA sequence: TGTGCCAGCAGCTCCAGACTTGAGCAGTTCTTC.

This clone rates as medium-sized. V usage is TRBV7-2 and J usage is TRBJ1-3, with D unclear. The CDR3 spans 16 residues. V dropped 1 base and J dropped 3 bases, with 13 bases sitting between them. Germline CDR1 and CDR2: SGHTA and FQGNSA. CDR3 protein: CASSLVSNGIGNTIYF. CDR3 DNA: TGTGCCAGCAGCTTAGTTAGTAACGGCATTGGAAACACCATATATTTT. The whole variable domain, filled in from reference TRBV7-2 and TRBJ1-3, reads GAGVSQSPSNKVTEKGKDVELRCDPISGHTALYWYRQSLGQGLEFLIYFQGNSAPDKSGLPSDRFSAERTGGSVSTLTIQRTQQEDSAVYLCASSLVSNGIGNTIYFGEGSWLTVV.

This chain joins TRBV10-2 and TRBJ2-7; D remains ambiguous. Trimming stripped 0 bases from V and 3 bases from J, with 6 bases between. The CDR3 spans 13 residues. Germline V CDR1 and CDR2: WSHSY, SAAADI. This chain's CDR3 is CASSESRDYEQYF. CDR3 nucleotide sequence: TGCGCCAGCAGTGAGTCTAGGGACTACGAGCAGTACTTC.

V and J are TRBV28 and TRBJ1-5; the D is unclear. The ends were cut back, 4 bases at V and 3 bases at J, with 7 bases in the middle. Germline V CDR1 and CDR2: MDHEN, SYDVKM. This CDR3 has 13 amino acids. The CDR3 loop is CASSSALNQPQHF. Written as DNA, the CDR3 is TGTGCCAGCAGTTCTGCCCTCAATCAGCCCCAGCATTTT.

This clone was counted a few times. V usage is TRBV11-3 and J usage is TRBJ2-1, with TRBD2 as a possible D gene (6 bases). This CDR3 contains 15 residues. Trimming took off 2 bases at V and 8 bases at J, with 16 bases between the two ends. Germline-derived CDR1 and CDR2 are SGHNT and YENEEA. The CDR3 DNA is TGTGCCAGCAGCTTATCGGGGACTCAAGGGGATGAGCAGTTCTTC. It translates to CASSLSGTQGDEQFF.

The V and J genes are TRBV2 and TRBJ2-7, with 10 nucleotides matching TRBD1. With V trimmed by 7 bases and J by 9 bases, 9 bases remained unmatched. Germline loops: CDR1 SNHLY, CDR2 FYNNEI. The CDR3 is 13 residues long. The CDR3 nucleotides read TGTGCCAGCATTGGGACAGGGGTTGTAGGGCAGTACTTC. It specifies CASIGTGVVGQYF.

The V gene is TRBV28, the J gene TRBJ1-2, with 9 nucleotides matching TRBD1. There are 15 residues in the CDR3. CDR1 MDHEN and CDR2 SYDVKM come from the germline V gene. Germline trimming cut 5 bases from V and 5 bases from J; bases unmatched to any gene: 9. CDR3: CASSTGQGNFYGYTF. The CDR3 nucleotides are TGTGCCAGCAGTACCGGACAGGGGAATTTTTATGGCTACACCTTC.

The chain recombines TRBV2 with TRBJ2-5; 10 bases map to TRBD1. In germline, CDR1 is SNHLY, CDR2 FYNNEI. CDR3 length equals 14 residues. V was pared by 6 bases and J by 5 bases, with 6 bases of the junction left unmatched. In DNA, the CDR3 is TGTGCCAGCAGCCTCGACAGGGGGCGGGAGACCCAGTACTTC. Translating it yields CASSLDRGRETQYF. The variable domain in full, with the rest retrieved from reference TRBV2 and TRBJ2-5, is EPEVTQTPSHQVTQMGQEVILRCVPISNHLYFYWYRQILGQKVEFLVSFYNNEISEKSEIFDDQFSVERPDGSNFTLKIRSTKLEDSAMYFCASSLDRGRETQYFGPGTRLLVL.

This clone was observed a few times. The chain links TRBV30 to TRBJ1-3; 9 bases line up with TRBD1. V dropped 2 bases and J dropped 0; count of bases not matched to a gene: 8. The CDR3 is made up of 17 amino acids. Germline CDR1 reads GTSNPN; CDR2 reads SVGIG (reference sequence). The CDR3: CAWSTRTGVVSGNTIYF. The DNA for the CDR3 is TGTGCCTGGAGTACCCGGACAGGGGTGGTCTCTGGAAACACCATATATTTT. The whole variable domain, remainder taken from reference TRBV30 and TRBJ1-3, is SQTIHQWPATLVQPVGSPLSLECTVEGTSNPNLYWYRQAAGRGLQLLFYSVGIGQISSEVPQNLSASRPQDRQFILSSKKLLLSDSGFYLCAWSTRTGVVSGNTIYFGEGSWLTVV.

The table lists this clone with a count of one. J is TRBJ1-4 and V is TRBV10-3; D gene unclear. Germline V gene sequence: CDR1 ENHRY, CDR2 SYGVKD. The CDR3 has 13 residues. The V end lost 4 bases, the J end lost 6 bases, and 9 bases lay between the germline ends. The DNA for the CDR3 is TGTGCCATCAGTGCTGTGGCCGATGAAAAACTGTTTTTT. Amino acid sequence: CAISAVADEKLFF.

This clone was observed a few times. The J gene is TRBJ2-5, the V gene TRBV11-1, with 9 bases lining up with TRBD2. The CDR3 runs to 15 residues. The ends lost 1 base at V and 5 bases at J; junction bases unmatched: 5. Germline CDR1 SGHAT, CDR2 FQDESV (reference sequence). The CDR3 bases are TGTGCCAGCAGCTTAGGGGCGGGAGGGCCTGAGACCCAGTACTTC. This gives the protein CASSLGAGGPETQYF.

A note on this clone: Its ends do not fully match the called genes, so a read error is possible. The chain joins TRBV19 to TRBJ2-5, with TRBD2 identical over 14 bases. The germline V gene has CDR1 LNHDA and CDR2 SQIVND (reference sequence). The CDR3 spans 13 residues. CDR3 protein: CASSMGLAGAVDF. The CDR3 DNA reads TGTGCCAGTAGTATGGGACTAGCGGGAGCAGTTGACTTC.

The chain joins TRBV7-2 to TRBJ2-1; tentative D call: TRBD1 (6 bases). The CDR3 sequence is 13 residues long. The germline V gene encodes CDR1 SGHTA and CDR2 FQGNSA. Between the trimmed V and J ends, which lost 5 bases and 9 bases, there was a span of 14 bases. The CDR3 protein is CASSENRVGEQFF. The CDR3, as DNA: TGTGCCAGCAGCGAGAACAGGGTGGGTGAGCAGTTCTTC.

With respect to this clone: Other nucleotide sequences in the sample specify the same CDR3. This chain joins TRBV28 and TRBJ2-1; D tentatively fits TRBD1 or TRBD2 (5 bases each). The ends were cut back, 7 bases at V and 8 bases at J, with 9 bases in the middle. The CDR3 runs to 11 residues. The germline CDR1 and CDR2 sequences are MDHEN and SYDVKM. CDR3 sequence reads: CASTREHEQFF. The CDR3 DNA reads TGTGCCAGCACCAGGGAGCATGAGCAGTTCTTC. The whole variable domain, remainder taken from reference TRBV28 and TRBJ2-1, is DVKVTQSSRYLVKRTGEKVFLECVQDMDHENMFWYRQDPGLGLRLIYFSYDVKMKEKGDIPEGYSVSREKKERFSLILESASTNQTSMYLCASTREHEQFFGPGTRLTVL.

This chain connects TRBV18 to TRBJ2-7; 7 bases line up with TRBD1. The CDR3 runs to 16 residues. Trimming cost V 0 bases and J 3 bases; bases outside gene matches: 8. Germline values: CDR1 KGHSH, CDR2 LQKENI. The CDR3 reads CASSPPTGDPIYEQYF. The CDR3 nucleotides are TGTGCCAGCTCACCACCTACAGGGGATCCTATCTACGAGCAGTACTTC.